This T cell receptor (beta chain) was documented in a study of blood T cells in healthy people across ages. For every donor, a draw yielded roughly 9.3 milliliters of peripheral blood. No fewer than 6.5 million PBMCs went into each sample. This clonotype was observed a handful of times. The V gene's germline CDR1 is SGHTA and CDR2 FQGTGA. V was clipped by 5 bases and J by 7 bases; unmatched bases: 8. The CDR3 runs 16 residues. Together with a sample-barcoded 5' primer, a J-beta primer mix was included in a second PCR lasting roughly 7 to 11 cycles. From the 5' RACE reads, TCRdb called clonotypes with MiXCR, one entry per CDR3 protein. The sample yields some 940,000 distinct CDR3 sequences, 25% to 35% seen once. The same specimen was also included in a second study, on T cells of mothers and their children. That paper adds: In this cohort, donors were three healthy Caucasian mothers plus their six children. Per child, some 3 million TCR beta CDR3 reads were obtained, against over 10 million per mother.

The gene calls are TRBV7-3 and TRBJ2-1; 13 bases agree with TRBD2. The origin of this receptor is a middle-aged woman in good health. Sequencing used blood. The CDR3 region is CASSPTGTSGENEQFF. CDR3 nucleotides: TGTGCCAGCAGCCCCACCGGGACTAGCGGGGAGAATGAGCAGTTCTTC.